This T cell receptor (beta chain) was recorded in a study of blood T cell repertoires in COVID-19 (dated by TCRdb to 2018 to 2021). Broadly, across the study: The collaborator samples originated in the United States, Italy and Spain and spanned the acute and convalescent phases of COVID-19. The prospective study material was composed of cDNA or gDNA derived from T cells, B-cell-depleted T cells, or PBMCs. Subjects who had been exposed to COVID-19, were actively infected with it, or had recovered from it provided the deeply sampled blood TCRbeta repertoires that made up the dataset. The repertoires were released in a freely available public database intended as a resource for research on the immune response to SARS-CoV-2. Samples were obtained from the ongoing ImmuneRACE study (first 160 participants) and from 1,000 to 1,500 subjects provided by 6 global collaborators. Nearly every sample came with metadata listing a de-identified subject ID, COVID-19 status, age in years and sex. HLA class I and class II types, where available, came from metadata supplied by the sample provider rather than from assay-based typing. Results the study describes overall, beyond this receptor: The quantity of clinical and demographic metadata differed by source and by participant and was supplied without curation.

As for this clone: The target of this receptor is not known. Base qualities were left out, and no much larger clone turns up one base away. Other DNA sequences in the sample encode the same CDR3.

The collaborating institutions used their own protocols to collect whole blood in K2EDTA tubes. For TCRbeta analysis, collaborators shipped samples in one of three forms: frozen whole blood, isolated PBMCs, or DNA extracted from either of those sample types. TCRbeta CDR3 regions were amplified from genomic DNA using the immunoSEQ Assay, a bias-controlled multiplex PCR. The authors' analysis ran thus. The number of nucleated cells in each sample was estimated by amplification of reference gene primers within the assay. To quantify the absolute abundance of each unique TCRbeta CDR3 rearrangement, sequence reads were collapsed and filtered. For each sample, productive Simpson clonality was calculated as the square root of Simpson's diversity index across productive rearrangements. Sourced from immuneACCESS, this table was stored by TCRdb with only in-frame sequences that have V and J called. A share of the clones is absent; for the studies checked, an unresolved V gene accounts for under half, and the remainder has no known explanation. V, J and clone size were drawn from that table, and D and trimming were deduced from the DNA. For this sample there are around 120,000 clones; 80% to 90% appear just once. Less than 30% of the sample is in the top ten clones.

The TCR originated in a woman between 65 and 79 years old with acute or convalescent COVID-19. Sequenced material: peripheral blood.

Here the CDR3 is given as CASSPRGLNTEAFF. DNA sequence: TGTGCCAGCAGCCCGCGAGGGTTGAACACTGAAGCTTTCTTT. The V and J segments used are TRBV3-1 (or the pseudogene TRBV3-2) and TRBJ1-1; confidence is insufficient to name the D gene. Trimming costs V 4 bases and J 0 bases, and their ends lie 9 bases apart. The CDR3 goes from the cysteine to the phenylalanine over 14 residues. Only the CDR3 part of the read is kept: 42 bases, read in frame from the first base. The germline V gene (reference sequence) specifies LGHDT as CDR1 and YNNKEL as CDR2.